This paragraph covers one T cell receptor beta chain sequence. The antigen is undetermined. CDR1 is SGHRS and CDR2 is YFSETQ in the germline V gene. The ends lost 4 bases at V and 8 bases at J; junction bases unmatched: 10. This CDR3 region has 15 residues. The data derive from a study of shared clonotypes between healthy human individuals. As processed by the authors: Junction-only immunoSEQ data arrived without quality scores, meaning filtering differed. Assay: immunoSEQ multiplex PCR; the TCRdb copy retains only in-frame clones and omits some. V, J and clone size derive from that table, while D and trimming were established from the DNA sequence. This table has about 580,000 clones, about 98% appearing once. General study findings and limits: Among donors, sharing of clonotypes was expected to be affected by sequencing depth.

Naive CD8 cells, CD45RO-negative and positively selected for CCR7, excluded terminally differentiated effector memory CD45RA+ cells. The receptor was isolated from a man in his thirties or forties in good health. This rearrangement joins TRBV5-1 to TRBJ2-1; TRBD2 aligns across 9 bases. Sequencing was carried out using naive CD8+ T cells sorted from blood. CDR3 sequence (DNA): TGCGCCAGCAGCCCGACTAGCGGCGCTGTCTATGAGCAGTTCTTC. Translating it yields CASSPTSGAVYEQFF.